A single T cell receptor beta chain is shown here with its context. This clonotype was seen repeatedly, ten times or more. The clone's antigen remains unknown. Base qualities are not provided; no much larger clone lies one nucleotide away. Preparation of the library involved 5' RACE. Sequenced using a NextSeq 500. In the TCR library protocol, unique molecular identifiers were attached to individual cDNA molecules to correct for PCR bias and sequencing error. Sequencing covered both TCR alpha and beta chains, and within each sample the abundances of alpha and beta sequences were tightly co-correlated. The paper's processing steps were these. V gene, J gene and CDR3 annotation of TCR sequences was performed with Decombinator V4. TCRs were defined as expanded if a significant change between any two time points was detected under a Poisson model with p below 0.0001. TCR abundances were normalised to the total number of TCRs sequenced per sample and expressed as counts per million. MAIT TCRs were defined by TRAV1-2 paired with TRAJ12, TRAJ20 or TRAJ33, and iNKT TCRs by TRAV10 paired with TRAJ18. VDJdb, accessed 1 November 2021, was searched for CMV, EBV and SARS-CoV-2 annotated TCRs, with TCRs annotated for multiple antigens excluded. Using fastp trimming at Q25 and MiXCR clonotype assembly, TCRdb reanalyzed the public sequencing data and kept in-frame beta chains. Each entry is one CDR3 protein sequence, shown with its most common DNA and genes. The V and J calls and clone size are TCRdb's, not the authors'. The sample yields 25,000 to 35,000 distinct CDR3 sequences; roughly 7% were counted once. The top ten clonotypes cover about 40% of the sample.

This sample was taken from a study of early T cells in non-severe SARS-CoV-2 infection (dated by TCRdb to 2020 to 2023). Study-level background: Because TCR sequencing relied on bulk RNA taken from unsorted whole blood, pairing of alpha and beta chains was not possible. Study-level results and caveats: VDJdb matching was skewed toward anti-spike CD8 responses, so virus-specific expansions were likely underestimated and private and CD4 specificities were missed.

A case-control design nested within a healthcare worker cohort in London, UK, was used, with weekly nasopharyngeal swab PCR tests and blood sampling performed. Healthcare workers were enrolled in the week of the UK lockdown, from 23 to 31 March 2020, and were followed every week for up to 16 weeks. Including the terminal cysteine and phenylalanine, the CDR3 comprises 16 residues. The only DNA kept is the CDR3, 48 bases in frame from the first base. In the germline V gene, CDR1 corresponds to MGHRA and CDR2 to YSYEKL. V has 0 bases trimmed and J has 3 bases trimmed; junction bases matching no gene number 2.

Sequencing was done on a sample of whole blood. The receptor comes from an adult who was a healthcare worker with PCR-confirmed SARS-CoV-2 infection or an uninfected control (not recorded which). The chain was built from TRBV4-1 and TRBJ2-1, with 10 junctional bases fitting TRBD2. The sequenced DNA is TGCGCCAGCAGCCAAGAGCCTAGCGGGGGCTACAATGAGCAGTTCTTC. It translates to CASSQEPSGGYNEQFF.